The 8 T cell receptor beta chains in this list originate from one sample, sequenced in a study of blood T cell repertoires in COVID-19. Clones were sequenced by immunoSEQ multiplex PCR, and TCRdb holds only the in-frame ones, with some missing. The profile shows about 36,000 clones, about nine tenths of them singletons. The sample comprised peripheral blood. The source of these receptors is a man between 60 and 75 years old with acute or convalescent COVID-19.

The J gene is TRBJ2-2, the V gene TRBV4-1; D uncertain. The V and J ends lost 2 bases and 5 bases respectively, with 12 bases between them. Germline CDR1 MGHRA, CDR2 YSYEKL. The CDR3 has 15 residues. The CDR3 region is CASSQPSLPTGELFF. As DNA, the CDR3 is TGCGCCAGCAGCCAACCTAGTCTACCTACCGGGGAGCTGTTTTTT.

This chain joins TRBV18 and TRBJ1-1, with TRBD1 matching over 7 bases. This CDR3 region has 16 residues. Germline CDR1 is KGHSH and CDR2 is LQKENI. V trimming: 2 bases; J trimming: 10 bases; junction bases outside the gene matches: 16. DNA of the CDR3: TGTGCCAGCTCACCATCCGTAAATCCCACAGGGGAGGTAGCTTTCTTT. This translates into CASSPSVNPTGEVAFF.

The chain is built from TRBV14 and TRBJ1-4; D is possibly TRBD1 (5 bases). CDR1 and CDR2 from the germline V gene are SGHDN and FVKESK. V was shortened by 0 bases and J by 10 bases, with 12 bases between the two germline ends. This CDR3 spans 14 amino acids. The CDR3 sequence is CASSQENLGGKLFF. DNA of the CDR3: TGTGCCAGCAGCCAAGAGAATCTGGGGGGAAAACTGTTTTTT. Supplemented by reference TRBV14 and TRBJ1-4, the full variable domain reads EAGVTQFPSHSVIEKGQTVTLRCDPISGHDNLYWYRRVMGKEIKFLLHFVKESKQDESGMPNNRFLAERTGGTYSTLKVQPAELEDSGVYFCASSQENLGGKLFFGSGTQLSVL.

The gene calls are TRBV12-3 or TRBV12-4 and TRBJ1-1; D is unclear. Between the trimmed V and J ends, which lost 11 bases and 12 bases, there was a span of 22 bases. CDR3 length: 12 residues. The CDR3 DNA follows: TGTGCCTCCCGGGTGGGTTCATTTTGGACTTTCTTT. Translated: CASRVGSFWTFF.

The chain combines TRBV27 with TRBJ2-7; perhaps TRBD2 as D (5 bases). Between the trimmed V and J ends, which lost 0 bases and 5 bases, there was a span of 8 bases. This CDR3 contains 13 residues. Germline V gene data show CDR1 as MNHEY and CDR2 as SMNVEV (reference sequence). CDR3 in amino acids: CASSLSRGNEQYF. As DNA, the CDR3 is TGTGCCAGCAGTTTATCGCGAGGGAACGAGCAGTACTTC.

The chain recombines TRBV12-3 or TRBV12-4 with TRBJ1-3; TRBD1 is a possible D gene (6 bases). CDR3 length: 13 residues. Deletions cut 3 bases from V and 6 bases from J, with 9 bases between. The CDR3 DNA sequence: TGTGCCAGCAGTTTTAACAGGGTAAACACCATATATTTT. This translates into CASSFNRVNTIYF.

The rearrangement uses TRBV5-1 and TRBJ2-7; 9 positions agree with TRBD2. Trimming removed 1 base from V and 3 bases from J; junction bases left unmatched: 5. The V gene's germline CDR1 is SGHRS and CDR2 YFSETQ. The CDR3 runs to 15 residues. The CDR3 region has the DNA TGCGCCAGCAGCTTGACCGGGACTAGCCTCTACGAGCAGTACTTC. Its protein is CASSLTGTSLYEQYF.

This sequence joins TRBV29-1 and TRBJ2-7, with TRBD1 as a possible D gene (5 bases). Germline lookup yields CDR1 SQVTM and CDR2 ANQGSEA. V was clipped by 1 base and J by 6 bases, with 13 bases between them. The CDR3 runs to 13 residues. In nucleotides, the CDR3 is TGCAGCGTTGAAGTTTCAGGGCTCGGCGAGCAGTACTTC. Amino acids: CSVEVSGLGEQYF.